This T cell receptor beta chain came from a study of CD8 T cells in Susac syndrome (dated by TCRdb to the late 2010s). With regard to the full study: Whether CD8+ T cell activation and differentiation in Susac syndrome was antigen driven was tested using repertoire sequencing.

Concerning this clonotype: It has no known antigen specificity. Base quality data are lacking; no much larger clone is found one base away.

RNA was extracted using the RNeasy kit, and about 0.5 to 1 ug of the RNA was reverse transcribed with random hexamers. TCR beta CDR3 regions were amplified with the immunoSEQ multiplex PCR assay covering 54 Vbeta and 13 Jbeta segments. To correct PCR amplification bias, a synthetic template baseline was used for both primer optimization and computational correction. The authors' pipeline ran thus. Reads were annotated to V, D and J genes per IMGT and analyzed with immunoSEQ Analyzer, keeping only productive sequences. To calculate clonality, Shannon entropy was normalized by log2 of the number of productive unique sequences and then subtracted from one. For each patient and control, public and private clones were evaluated within the 100 most prevalent clones. A clone was defined as Susac-specific if it was absent from the healthy and MS cohorts, from roughly 980 published viral clones and from other ImmuneACCESS disease sequences. The public reads were reprocessed in TCRdb via fastp at Q25 and MiXCR, keeping in-frame beta chains. A single entry per CDR3 protein holds the most common genes and DNA from its merged rows. TCRdb assigned the V and J calls; the authors' analysis was not used. Within this sample are 130,000 or so distinct CDR3 sequences, with 95% of them counted one time only. The ten largest make up over 0.09% of the sample.

Peripheral blood CD8+ and CD4+ T cells from healthy donors, Susac syndrome patients and multiple sclerosis patients were profiled by high-throughput TCR beta sequencing. Treatment-naive patients with stable or active relapsing-remitting disease fulfilling revised McDonald criteria were used as multiple sclerosis controls. CD8+ TEMRA cells were enriched by FACS, while bulk CD8+ and CD4+ T cells were purified by magnetic negative isolation. Blood was drawn into EDTA tubes, processed within 24 hours, and PBMCs were isolated by density gradient centrifugation. PBMCs intended for TCR sequencing were cryopreserved in liquid nitrogen and were subsequently thawed in a 37 degrees C water bath. Purity of sorted or isolated CD4+, CD8+ and CD8+ TEMRA cells was at least 90%. Based on the germline V gene (reference sequence), the CDR1 and CDR2 sequences are LNHDA and SQIVND. Spanning cysteine to phenylalanine, the CDR3 consists of 12 amino acids. Only the CDR3 portion is preserved as DNA: 36 bases, with reading frame beginning at the first base. V is shortened by 2 bases, J by 5 bases, and the region joining them spans 6 bases.

What the work shows at the level of the full study, not this receptor alone: The number of individuals in the TCR sequencing and HLA analysis was recognized as being relatively small.

The sample consisted of CD4+ T cells from PBMCs. The chain couples TRBV19 to TRBJ1-2, and TRBD1 may be the D gene, going by 5 matching bases. This sequence was found in a human donor with multiple sclerosis. At the DNA level, the sequence is TGTGCCAGTAGTATATCAGGGTATGGCTACACCTTC. It translates to CASSISGYGYTF. Beyond the CDR3, the reference TRBV19 and TRBJ1-2 genes provide the residues; the full variable domain reads: DGGITQSPKYLFRKEGQNVTLSCEQNLNHDAMYWYRQDPGQGLRLIYYSQIVNDFQKGDIAEGYSVSREKKESFPLTVTSAQKNPTAFYLCASSISGYGYTFGSGTRLTVV.